Reported below is one TCR beta chain. Assay: immunoSEQ multiplex PCR; the TCRdb copy retains only in-frame clones and omits some. The repertoire holds 100,000 to 150,000 clones, about four fifths seen once, with 3.2% in the top ten. Germline V gives CDR1 KGHSH, CDR2 LQKENI. V was trimmed by 6 bases and J by 8 bases, leaving 10 bases between them. The CDR3 is 11 amino acids. The sample is drawn from a study of PD-L1 blockade in urothelial cancer. The time point is: pretreatment peripheral blood. The chain has TRBV18 and TRBJ1-2; D ambiguous. Specimen: PBMCs, collected around atezolizumab (anti-PD-L1) treatment. The receptor was derived from a man aged 45 to 65 with urothelial cancer. The CDR3 nucleotides read TGTGCCAGCTCTCAAGGCGGAGGCTACACCTTC. It is translated as CASSQGGGYTF.